This T cell receptor (beta chain) was profiled in a study of T cell repertoires in cytomegalovirus infection. Study in general: Public TCR beta signatures marked donors with CMV infection and the matching HLA. Whole-study findings and limits: The cumulative frequency of public TCR beta families distinguished individuals who carried CMV together with the relevant HLA. Within the response measured ex vivo, HLA-C-restricted CMV-specific TCR beta clonotypes were dominant.

Germline CDR1 reads MGHRA; CDR2 reads YSYEKL. CDR3 length equals 14 residues. V shed 3 bases and J 3 bases; nucleotides not matched to a gene: 5. TCRdb re-derived calls from the reads in MiXCR, one entry per CDR3 protein. The top ten hold roughly 13% of the sample, which has approximately 400,000 distinct CDR3 sequences, 30% to 40% seen once. The sample holds a few counts of this clonotype. Its target is unknown. This receptor was obtained from a human donor in good health (CMV status not recorded). Some clones in this sample may be carry-over from other donors' samples. Sequenced: PBMCs. The V call is TRBV4-1, the J call TRBJ2-7; TRBD1 agrees at 7 bases. The CDR3 bases are TGCGCCAGCAGCCACCTGACAGGGAGCTACGAGCAGTACTTC. Protein product: CASSHLTGSYEQYF.